This entry is about one T cell receptor (beta chain). The CDR3 is 16 amino acids. The junction had 7 bases not matched to a gene; V was cut back by 4 bases and J by 5 bases. Looked up from germline, CDR1 is SGHRS and CDR2 is YFSETQ. Recruitment covered roughly 24 US areas and drew participants whose ages spanned about 18 to 90 years. Allocation to cohorts depended on clinical history reported by the participants. The sample comes from a study of blood T cell repertoires in COVID-19. Sequencing used immunoSEQ multiplex PCR; TCRdb keeps in-frame clones, though not all of them. Found here are about 210,000 clones, more than 80% of them singletons; the top ten hold about 10%.

The chain is built from TRBV5-1 and TRBJ2-2; TRBD2 aligns across 11 bases. The material sequenced was PBMCs or T cells enriched from blood (not recorded which). This TCR was recovered from a man aged 35-49 years who had recovered from COVID-19. CDR3 coding DNA: TGCGCCAGCAGCCCACTAGCGGGAGTAGGAACCGGGGAGCTGTTTTTT. Translated: CASSPLAGVGTGELFF.